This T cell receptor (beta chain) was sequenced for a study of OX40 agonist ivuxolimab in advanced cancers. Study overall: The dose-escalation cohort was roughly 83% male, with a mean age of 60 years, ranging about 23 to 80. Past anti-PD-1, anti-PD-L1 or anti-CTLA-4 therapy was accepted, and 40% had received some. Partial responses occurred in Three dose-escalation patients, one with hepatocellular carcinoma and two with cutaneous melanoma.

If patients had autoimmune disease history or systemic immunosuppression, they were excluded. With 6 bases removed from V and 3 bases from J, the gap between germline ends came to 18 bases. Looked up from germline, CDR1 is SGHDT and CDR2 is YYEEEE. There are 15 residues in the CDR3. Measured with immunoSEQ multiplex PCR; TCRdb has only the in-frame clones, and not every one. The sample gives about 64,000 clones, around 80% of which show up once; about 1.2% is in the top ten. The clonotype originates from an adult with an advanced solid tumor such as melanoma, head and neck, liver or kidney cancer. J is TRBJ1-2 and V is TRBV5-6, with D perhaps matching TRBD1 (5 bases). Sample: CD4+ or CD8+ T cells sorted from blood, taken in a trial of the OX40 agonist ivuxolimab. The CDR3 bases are TGTGCCAGCACCTTAATGGGGCCAGTGGACTATGGCTACACCTTC. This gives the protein CASTLMGPVDYGYTF.